This T cell receptor (beta chain) was captured in a study of blood T cell repertoires in COVID-19. Whole-study context: Acute and convalescent COVID-19 specimens originated in the United States, Italy and Spain.

This CDR3 has 17 residues. Losses at the gene ends were 1 base for V and 7 bases for J; bases not matched to a gene: 9. Germline V CDR1 and CDR2: SGHRS, YFSETQ. Original analysis: Amplifying reference gene primers gave estimates of nucleated cell counts. Measured with immunoSEQ multiplex PCR; TCRdb has only the in-frame clones, and not every one. D and trimming were read from the DNA, whereas the V and J calls and clone size are those reported in that table. The table lists 60,000 to 85,000 clones, 84% of them singletons, with less than 45% in the top ten. Sequences were obtained from peripheral blood. The source is a man between 65 and 80 years old with acute or convalescent COVID-19. The V gene is TRBV5-1, the J gene TRBJ2-1; TRBD2 agrees at 12 bases. Here the CDR3 reads CASSLIPLAGGANEQFF. Here the CDR3 DNA reads TGCGCCAGCAGCTTGATCCCCCTAGCGGGGGGGGCTAATGAGCAGTTCTTC.